One sample yielded the 19 T cell receptor beta chains listed below, sequenced in a study of read filtering for tumor transcriptome and immune sequencing. This library used about 360 ng RNA and molecular barcoded adaptors spanning alpha/delta and beta/gamma chains. TCRdb analysed the reads with MiXCR anew, one entry per CDR3 protein. The sample has around 140,000 distinct CDR3 sequences; about 12% are singletons. Sequenced material: a population of CD138-negative cells sorted from bone marrow. The receptors stem from a donor at least 40 years old with multiple myeloma.

This clonotype was recorded a few times. The J gene is TRBJ2-2, the V gene TRBV6-2 or TRBV6-3; no clear D gene. V was shortened by 8 bases and J by 1 base, with 11 bases between the two germline ends. CDR3 length equals 14 residues. Looked up from germline, CDR1 is MNHEY and CDR2 is SVGEGT. CDR3 amino acids: CASLGHVNTGELFF. The CDR3 DNA reads as TGTGCCAGCCTCGGGCACGTGAACACCGGGGAGCTGTTTTTT.

Details on this clonotype: Being one base from a much bigger clone, this may be a read error. The rearrangement uses TRBV7-8 and TRBJ2-5; 7 bases fit TRBD2. The CDR3 totals 14 residues. Per the germline V gene, CDR1 is SGHVS and CDR2 is FQNEAQ. CDR3 in DNA: TGTGCCGGCAGCTCGACCGGGGGGCAAGAGACCCAGTACTTC. This sequence encodes CAGSSTGGQETQYF. Variable domain in full (rest from reference TRBV7-8 and TRBJ2-5): GAGVSQSPRYKVAKRGQDVALRCDPISGHVSLFWYQQALGQGPEFLTYFQNEAQLDKSGLPSDRFFAERPEGSVSTLKIQRTQQEDSAVYLCAGSSTGGQETQYFGPGTRLLVL.

The sample holds many counts of this clonotype. The V and J genes are TRBV20-1 and TRBJ2-1; no clear D. The CDR3 length is 12 residues. Looked up from germline, CDR1 is DFQATT and CDR2 is SNEGSKA (reference sequence). Trimming took 3 bases from V and 4 from J, leaving 7 bases between them. CDR3 loop: CSASNYYNEQFF. The CDR3 DNA follows: TGCAGTGCTAGTAACTATTACAATGAGCAGTTCTTC.

This clonotype was observed at least ten times. The rearrangement joins TRBV6-1 to TRBJ2-7; TRBD1 or TRBD2 may be the D gene (5 bases each). The CDR3 loop spans 15 amino acids. CDR1 MNHNS and CDR2 SASEGT come from the germline V gene. Trimming removed 4 bases from V and 1 base from J, with 14 bases in between. This CDR3 reads CASSVRDHLSYEQYF. CDR3 coding DNA: TGTGCCAGCAGTGTCCGGGACCATCTTTCCTACGAGCAGTACTTC.

This clonotype was recorded at least ten times. This chain joins TRBV7-9 and TRBJ2-1, with 13 bases that match TRBD2. The V and J ends lost 4 bases and 5 bases, in that order; junction bases with no gene match: 5. From germline, CDR1 is SEHNR and CDR2 FQNEAQ (reference sequence). The CDR3 has 16 amino acids. The CDR3 DNA reads TGTGCCAGCAGCTCGGGACTAGCGGGAATTAACAATGAGCAGTTCTTC. As protein: CASSSGLAGINNEQFF. The variable domain in full, completed from reference TRBV7-9 and TRBJ2-1, reads DTGVSQNPRHKITKRGQNVTFRCDPISEHNRLYWYRQTLGQGPEFLTYFQNEAQLEKSRLLSDRFSAERPKGSFSTLEIQRTEQGDSAMYLCASSSGLAGINNEQFFGPGTRLTVL.

This clonotype showed up many times. The junction differs from germline at one of its ends, possibly a read error. The gene calls are TRBV11-3 and TRBJ1-1; 10 bases match TRBD1. CDR1 and CDR2 from the germline V gene are SGHNT and YENEEA. The CDR3 runs 18 residues. CDR3 in amino acids: CASSSAGTGAIVNTEAFF. Here the CDR3 DNA reads TGTGCCAGCAGCTCAGCCGGGACAGGGGCGATTGTGAATACTGAAGCTTTCTTT.

This clonotype was seen repeatedly, ten times or more. This chain uses TRBV19 with TRBJ2-7; the D gene is possibly TRBD2 (5 bases). Germline loops: CDR1 LNHDA, CDR2 SQIVND (reference sequence). CDR3 length: 15 amino acids. Deletions cut 2 bases from V and 6 bases from J, with 17 bases between. The CDR3 region is CASSIIRRTHVEQYF. The CDR3 DNA is TGTGCCAGTAGTATAATTAGGAGGACTCACGTCGAGCAGTACTTC.

Ten or more counts support this clonotype. The chain joins TRBV28 to TRBJ1-5, with D maybe TRBD1 (5 bases). V shed 11 bases and J shed 0 bases, with 26 bases lying between them. The CDR3 is 18 amino acids. Germline V lookup: CDR1 MDHEN, CDR2 SYDVKM. The chain's CDR3 is CAGGWGRRAAYSNQPQHF. CDR3 coding DNA: TGTGCCGGCGGTTGGGGACGGAGGGCGGCTTATAGCAATCAGCCCCAGCATTTT. Combining the CDR3 with reference TRBV28 and TRBJ1-5 gives the whole variable domain DVKVTQSSRYLVKRTGEKVFLECVQDMDHENMFWYRQDPGLGLRLIYFSYDVKMKEKGDIPEGYSVSREKKERFSLILESASTNQTSMYLCAGGWGRRAAYSNQPQHFGDGTRLSIL.

Many counts were recorded for this clonotype. V is TRBV12-3 or TRBV12-4 and J is TRBJ1-6; maybe TRBD1 (5 bases). CDR3 length: 14 amino acids. The V and J ends lost 6 bases and 8 bases respectively, with 14 bases between them. CDR3 coding DNA: TGTGCCAGCAGCCTCGGACAAGATTATTCACCCCTCCACTTT. Amino acid sequence: CASSLGQDYSPLHF.

Note on this clonotype: Since the CDR3 does not end with the conserved phenylalanine or tryptophan, this likely comes from a read error. The limits of the CDR3 on the DNA are not certain, so only TCRdb's listed CDR3 is given. The chain carries TRBV20-1 and TRBJ2-1; the DNA was not used to check the table's D call, TRBD1. The CDR3 has 15 residues if both end residues are counted. Germline CDR1 is DFQATT and CDR2 is SNEGSKA (reference sequence). The CDR3 loop reads CSAPPGQGAWNEQLS.

This clonotype was seen many times. The CDR3 loop is CASSFGQPNEQYF. The CDR3 bases are TGTGCCAGCAGTTTTGGACAGCCTAACGAGCAGTACTTC. This chain links TRBV12-3 or TRBV12-4 with TRBJ2-7; TRBD1 might be the D (6 bases). Trimming took 3 bases from V and 5 from J, leaving 11 bases between them. The CDR3 loop spans 13 amino acids.

V is TRBV7-2 and J is TRBJ2-3; TRBD1 matches 9 bases. The CDR3 extends over 15 amino acids. The ends lost 5 bases at V and 5 bases at J; junction bases unmatched: 8. Germline V gene data show CDR1 as SGHTA and CDR2 as FQGNSA. In DNA form, the CDR3 reads TGTGCCAGCAGCCAGGTGGGACAGGGACGAGATACGCAGTATTTT. Residues: CASSQVGQGRDTQYF.

Of note for this clonotype: A much more abundant neighbour one base away suggests this may be a read error. The CDR3 ends on some other residue instead of the conserved phenylalanine or tryptophan, so this is likely a read error. The rearrangement joins TRBV7-8 to TRBJ2-2; D not certain. CDR3 length equals 14 residues. V lost 5 bases and J 6 bases, leaving 13 bases between the germline ends. Germline CDR1 is SGHVS and CDR2 is FQNEAQ. CDR3 coding DNA: TGTGCCAGCAGCATTAATAGCTACGCCGGGGAGCTGTTTTCT. Translated, it gives CASSINSYAGELFS.

Worth noting for this clonotype: This may be a read error, as it is one base from a much larger clone. V gene TRBV19 combines with J gene TRBJ2-7; no reliable D call. Germline lookup yields CDR1 LNHDA and CDR2 SQIVND (reference sequence). This CDR3 has 16 residues. The CDR3 spells CASSIMPAVSSYEQCF. As DNA, the CDR3 is TGTGCCAGTAGTATAATGCCGGCGGTGAGCTCCTACGAGCAGTGCTTC.

Points on this clonotype: A much larger clone differs from this one at a single base, so this may be a read error. V usage is TRBV9 and J usage is TRBJ2-7; D call uncertain. Looked up from germline, CDR1 is SGDLS and CDR2 is YYNGEE. There are 15 residues in the CDR3. In DNA, the CDR3 is TGTGTCAGCAGTCGTACTGAAGTAGGCCCCTACGAGCAGTACTTC. Translated: CVSSRTEVGPYEQYF. The full variable domain, its missing parts supplied by reference TRBV9 and TRBJ2-7, is DSGVTQTPKHLITATGQRVTLRCSPRSGDLSVYWYQQSLDQGLQFLIQYYNGEERAKGNILERFSAQQFPDLHSELNLSSLELGDSALYFCVSSRTEVGPYEQYFGPGTRLTVT.

The sample holds many counts of this clonotype. In DNA form, the CDR3 reads TGTGCCAGCAGCATTCCGGGACTAGCGGGAGTGCGTTACAATGAGCAGTTCTTC. As protein: CASSIPGLAGVRYNEQFF. The J gene is TRBJ2-1, the V gene TRBV7-8; 14 bases are shared with TRBD2. Germline lookup yields CDR1 SGHVS and CDR2 FQNEAQ. The CDR3 consists of 18 residues. J was trimmed by 4 bases and V by 5 bases; bases with no gene match: 10.

This clonotype was observed at least ten times. J is TRBJ2-5 and V is TRBV12-3 or TRBV12-4; D unclear. The germline V and J ends were trimmed by 3 bases and 3 bases, with 8 bases remaining between them. The CDR3 spans 13 residues. The CDR3 sequence is CASSLPSEETQYF. As DNA, the CDR3 is TGTGCCAGCAGTTTGCCCTCGGAAGAGACCCAGTACTTC.

The rearrangement links TRBV20-1 to TRBJ2-7, with unresolved D. The CDR3 spans 11 residues. The V gene lost 1 base and the J gene lost 5 bases, with 6 bases spanning the gap. CDR1 and CDR2 (germline): DFQATT, SNEGSKA (reference sequence). CDR3 DNA sequence: TGCAGTGCTAGAGCTCCCGACGAGCAGTACTTC. Translating gives CSARAPDEQYF.

This clonotype was seen at least ten times. The rearrangement joins TRBV4-3 to TRBJ1-5; D remains ambiguous. This CDR3 comprises 15 residues. The V gene lost 1 base and the J gene lost 0 bases, with 7 bases spanning the gap. Looked up from germline, CDR1 is LGHNA and CDR2 is YSLEER. For the CDR3, the DNA is TGCGCCAGCAGCCAAGGCACGGATAGCAATCAGCCCCAGCATTTT. This codes for CASSQGTDSNQPQHF.